Sequencing of this TCR beta chain was carried out in a study of cytomegalovirus exposure and HLA in healthy donors. Donors showed nominal health when sampled, although they likely had unrecorded immune exposures. As concerns this clone: The target antigen is unknown.

Findings and caveats of the study: In an earlier analysis, in approximately 630 donors, most V segments appeared productive either ~87% or ~30% of the time. A few V segments could not be told apart, such as TRBV6-2 and TRBV6-3, and were left out.

Both 60 Vbeta primers and 13 Jbeta primers went into the PCR. Using immunoSEQ multiplex PCR, the repertoire was profiled, and TCRdb retains in-frame clones only, with some absent. The profile shows 150,000 to 200,000 clones, roughly 84% of them singletons. With 6 bases removed from V and 4 bases from J, the gap between germline ends came to 10 bases. The CDR3 is made up of 13 amino acids. Per the germline V gene, CDR1 is MNHNY and CDR2 is SVGAGI (reference sequence). Sample: PBMCs. The J gene is TRBJ1-5, the V gene TRBV6-6; TRBD1 is a possible D gene (5 bases). The receptor was isolated from a boy younger than 18 in good health and CMV-seronegative. CDR3 sequence reads: CASRGHENQPQHF. CDR3 DNA: TGTGCCAGCAGAGGACACGAGAATCAGCCCCAGCATTTT.